This T cell receptor beta chain is from a study of beta chain features in type 1 diabetes. V gave up 6 bases and J gave up 13 bases, with 21 bases separating them. Germline V gene lookup returns CDR1 MDHEN and CDR2 SYDVKM. The CDR3 has 13 residues. Study-wide findings and caveats: Patients' naive, central memory and regulatory TCRB repertoires appeared more alike than those of healthy donors. Fewer junction insertions and more nucleotide deletions appeared in type 1 diabetes patients. Since sequencing was performed on cDNA, cells with high TCR expression could be over-represented. Within each of all four CD4+ subsets, Type 1 diabetes patients had TCRB CDR3s that were moderately but significantly shorter.

This clone was counted a few times. The antigen is not known. The investigators reverse transcribed all of the isolated RNA, so they sequenced expressed TCRB transcripts. Repertoires were generated with immunoSEQ multiplex PCR, while TCRdb's copy carries only in-frame clones and drops some. The sample carries about 400,000 clones, roughly 12% recorded once. CD4+ naive, central memory, regulatory and stem cell-like memory subsets were isolated by sorting on CD45RO/CCR7/CD25/CD127/CD95/CD27. V usage is TRBV28 and J usage is TRBJ1-2; no reliable D call. The sequence came from a woman between 18 and 30 years old with type 1 diabetes. The material sequenced was naive CD4+ T cells from blood. Written as DNA, the CDR3 is TGTGCCAGCAGCCCCTCCCCTCCAGGCGCGGGCACCTTC. Encoded protein: CASSPSPPGAGTF.